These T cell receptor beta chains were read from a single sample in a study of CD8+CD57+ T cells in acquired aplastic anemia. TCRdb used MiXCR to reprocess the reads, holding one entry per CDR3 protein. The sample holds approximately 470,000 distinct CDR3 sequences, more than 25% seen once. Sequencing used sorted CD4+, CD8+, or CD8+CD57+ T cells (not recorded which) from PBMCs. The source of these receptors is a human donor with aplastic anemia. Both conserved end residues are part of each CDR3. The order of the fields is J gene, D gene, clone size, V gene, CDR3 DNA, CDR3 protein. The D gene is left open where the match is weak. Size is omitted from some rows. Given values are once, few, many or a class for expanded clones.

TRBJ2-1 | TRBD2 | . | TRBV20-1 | TGCAGTGAGGCCCGCGGGAGCCCCTACAATGAGCAGTTCTTC | CSEARGSPYNEQFF
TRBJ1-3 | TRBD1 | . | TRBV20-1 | TGCAGTGCTCGGGAGGACAGGGGACGAGAAGGAAACGCCATATATTTT | CSAREDRGREGNAIYF
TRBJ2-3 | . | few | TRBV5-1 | TGCGCCAGCAGCTTGGTTGGTAGCGCAGATACGCAGTATTTT | CASSLVGSADTQYF
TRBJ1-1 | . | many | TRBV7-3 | TGTGCCAGCAGCTTAGGCAGGGCGAACACTGAAGCTTTCTTT | CASSLGRANTEAFF
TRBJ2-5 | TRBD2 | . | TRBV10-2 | TGCGCCAGCAGTGAGTTGACTAGCGGGGCAGCCTCGACCCAGTACTTC | CASSELTSGAASTQYF
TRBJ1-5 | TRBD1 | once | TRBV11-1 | TGTGCCAGCGACGACAGGGGGCGAGGTCAGCCCCAGCATTTT | CASDDRGRGQPQHF
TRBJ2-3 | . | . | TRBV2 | TGTGCCAGCACCCAAACAGATACGCAGTATTTT | CASTQTDTQYF
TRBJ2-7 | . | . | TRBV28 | TGTGCCAGCAGTCCCGGGGCGGGGATGGTCTACGAGCAGTACTTC | CASSPGAGMVYEQYF
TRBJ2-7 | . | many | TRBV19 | TGTGCCAGTATACCAGCCCACGAGCAGTACTTC | CASIPAHEQYF
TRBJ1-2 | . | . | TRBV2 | TGTGCCAGCAGTGAAAGGGGTGCCTATGGCTACGCCTTC | CASSERGAYGYAF
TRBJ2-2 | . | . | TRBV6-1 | TGTGCCAGCAGTGGGGTGACCCGAACCGGGGAGCTGTTTTTT | CASSGVTRTGELFF
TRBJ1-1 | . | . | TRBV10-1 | TGCGCCAGCAGTGAAGTAGAGAAGGTGAACACTGAAGCTTTCTTT | CASSEVEKVNTEAFF
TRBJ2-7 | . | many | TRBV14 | TGTGCCAGCAGCCAAGTATCCGACTGGCGAAGCGAGCAGTACTTC | CASSQVSDWRSEQYF
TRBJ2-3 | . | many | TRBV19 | TGTGCCAGTCGTGGTCCAGATACGCAGTATTTT | CASRGPDTQYF
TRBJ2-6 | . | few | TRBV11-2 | TGTGCCAGCAGCTCGATTCATACCTCTGGGGCCAACGTCCTGACTTTC | CASSSIHTSGANVLTF
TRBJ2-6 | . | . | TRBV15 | TGTGCCACCAGCAGGGGAGGTCGACGGGCCAACGTCCTGACTTTC | CATSRGGRRANVLTF
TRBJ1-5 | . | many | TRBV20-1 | TGCAGTGTCCCAGACCGTAATCAGCCCCAGCATTTT | CSVPDRNQPQHF
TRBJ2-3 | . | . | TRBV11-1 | TGTGCCAGCATGAGGGGGTTCTGGGTAACAGATACGCAGTATTTT | CASMRGFWVTDTQYF
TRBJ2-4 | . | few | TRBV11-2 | TGTGCCAGCAGCTCTTACCTAGGGGGCAAAAACATTCAGTACTTC | CASSSYLGGKNIQYF
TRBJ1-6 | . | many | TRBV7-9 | TGTGCCAGCAGCCAGGACGGGGGAGATTCACCCCTCCACTTT | CASSQDGGDSPLHF
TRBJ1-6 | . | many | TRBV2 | TGTGCCAGCAGCGCCACGATACTAGTGGATTCACCCCTCCACTTT | CASSATILVDSPLHF
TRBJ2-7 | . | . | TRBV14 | TGTGCCAGCAGCCAAGAGTTCTTGGGTTTCGAGCAGTACTTC | CASSQEFLGFEQYF